A selection of T cell receptor beta chains follows, all from one sample in a study of T cell clonotyping in hematopoietic cell transplantation. Assay: immunoSEQ multiplex PCR; the TCRdb copy retains only in-frame clones and omits some. The table has tens of thousands of clones, 85% seen once. The material sequenced was peripheral blood mononuclear cells, taken before stem cell transplant. Receptor source: a man aged 55 to 70 with acute myeloid leukemia. Some clones in this sample may be carry-over from other donors' samples. Both conserved end residues are trimmed from each CDR3. Rows may omit the clone size; those that give it use once, few, many or a size class.

j_gene: TRBJ1-2
v_gene: TRBV28
abundance: .
CDR3aa: ASRGGGGWNYGYT

j_gene: TRBJ1-6
v_gene: TRBV5-1
abundance: .
CDR3aa: ASSLGAQGSSSPLH

j_gene: TRBJ2-3
v_gene: TRBV4-2
abundance: .
CDR3aa: ASSQSRGEVTDTQY

j_gene: TRBJ2-7
v_gene: TRBV28
abundance: .
CDR3aa: ASWGGHTYEQY

j_gene: TRBJ2-5
v_gene: TRBV27
abundance: .
CDR3aa: ASSPQTGEWVTQY

j_gene: TRBJ1-2
v_gene: TRBV2
abundance: .
CDR3aa: ASSAETGINYGYT

j_gene: TRBJ2-5
v_gene: TRBV10-3
abundance: .
CDR3aa: AISDWDGQETQY

j_gene: TRBJ2-1
v_gene: TRBV29-1
abundance: few
CDR3aa: SVRQGYNEQF

j_gene: TRBJ1-1
v_gene: TRBV6-6
abundance: .
CDR3aa: ASSGPGQGDTEAF

j_gene: TRBJ1-2
v_gene: TRBV6-6
abundance: .
CDR3aa: ASSYGGSLGRYGYT

j_gene: TRBJ1-1
v_gene: TRBV5-6
abundance: .
CDR3aa: ASSLGTGKAF

j_gene: TRBJ1-2
v_gene: TRBV25-1
abundance: .
CDR3aa: ASSASGGYYGYT

j_gene: TRBJ2-6
v_gene: TRBV28
abundance: .
CDR3aa: ASSSGEVSGANVLT

j_gene: TRBJ1-3
v_gene: TRBV19
abundance: .
CDR3aa: ASTPNSGNTIY

j_gene: TRBJ2-2
v_gene: TRBV11-3
abundance: .
CDR3aa: ASRMTSDTGELF

j_gene: TRBJ1-1
v_gene: TRBV27
abundance: few
CDR3aa: ASSSETGKGNTEAF

j_gene: TRBJ1-6
v_gene: TRBV27
abundance: .
CDR3aa: ASSLVTGTSPLH

j_gene: TRBJ1-1
v_gene: TRBV28
abundance: .
CDR3aa: ASTQTGTNTEAF

j_gene: TRBJ2-2
v_gene: TRBV28
abundance: .
CDR3aa: ASRLNAGTGDTGELF

j_gene: TRBJ2-3
v_gene: TRBV9
abundance: .
CDR3aa: ASSATLDGFTDTQY

j_gene: TRBJ2-2
v_gene: TRBV7-3
abundance: .
CDR3aa: ASSLTAGELF

j_gene: TRBJ1-2
v_gene: TRBV5-1
abundance: .
CDR3aa: ASSPRREGMGYT